This TCR beta chain was captured in a study of blood T cell repertoires in COVID-19. About the study: Sites across the United States, Italy and Spain contributed samples from acute and convalescent COVID-19.

In germline, CDR1 is SGHVS, CDR2 FQNEAQ. The CDR3 consists of 16 residues. Of note for this clone: Relative to the germline gene, one junction end is altered; a read error may explain this.

Profiling relied on immunoSEQ multiplex PCR, and the TCRdb table lists in-frame clones only, not all of them. The sample holds 120,000 to 150,000 clones, more than 75% seen once. This sequence was found in a woman older than 75 with acute or convalescent COVID-19. Sequencing was carried out using peripheral blood. The rearrangement joins TRBV7-8 to TRBJ2-5; D is possibly TRBD2 (5 bases). This CDR3 reads CASSLASTPVGETQYF. CDR3 nucleotides: TGTGCCAGCAGCCTAGCTAGCACCCCTGTGGGTGAGACCCAGTACTTC.